The clone carrying this TCR beta chain came up a few times. Its target is unknown. The sample comes from a study of CD8 T cells in ankylosing spondylitis. Study findings and constraints: A TCR beta motif of several highly homologous variants seemed to mark ankylosing spondylitis blood. Reports say disease-linked clones showed up significantly more in matched ankylosing spondylitis synovial fluid.

There are 17 residues in the CDR3. Germline lookup yields CDR1 SGHVS and CDR2 FQNEAQ. Trimming stripped 0 bases from V and 4 bases from J, with 18 bases between. TCRdb analysed the 5' RACE reads with MiXCR anew, one entry per CDR3 protein. The sample comprises about 330,000 distinct CDR3 sequences, 8% of which are singletons, and approximately 15% rests with the top ten. The chain joins TRBV7-8 to TRBJ2-5, with no clear D. The TCR was taken from a male donor with ankylosing spondylitis. Sequencing was carried out using blood, either unsorted or a sorted T cell fraction (not recorded which). The CDR3 loop reads CASSLARLGRVRETQYF. DNA for the CDR3: TGTGCCAGCAGCTTAGCAAGACTTGGTAGGGTGAGAGAGACCCAGTACTTC.